One TCR beta chain is described in this entry. TCRdb reprocessed the RT-PCR reads with MiXCR, giving one entry per CDR3 protein. The sample holds more than 550,000 distinct CDR3 sequences, over 12% seen once. Germline V CDR1 and CDR2: MNHEY, SMNVEV (reference sequence). V dropped 6 bases and J dropped 4; count of bases not matched to a gene: 1. This CDR3 is 14 amino acids long. This chain joins TRBV27 and TRBJ2-5; 14 bases align to TRBD2. The receptor was derived from a female donor in good health, serving as a healthy control. The sequencing sample was made of memory CD4+ T cells from blood. CDR3 loop: CASRGLAGAETQYF. CDR3 nucleotides: TGTGCCAGCAGGGGACTAGCGGGAGCAGAGACCCAGTACTTC.